This is a list of T cell receptor beta chains from one sample in a study of blood T cell repertoires in COVID-19. Sequencing used immunoSEQ multiplex PCR; TCRdb keeps in-frame clones, though not all of them. The sample includes 160,000 or so clones, roughly 77% of them seen just once. The sequenced material came from peripheral blood. These receptors were collected from a human donor in a cohort sampled during active COVID-19. Each CDR3 is given with its conserved first and last residue. Fields, in order: J gene, clone size, V gene, D gene, CDR3 protein, CDR3 DNA. The D gene is left open where the match is weak. Size is stated for part of the rows, as once, few or many counts, or as a class when the clone is expanded.

j_call: TRBJ2-5; clone_size: NA; v_call: TRBV7-9; d_call: TRBD2; cdr3_aa: CAVGATSGSGTQYF; cdr3_nt: TGTGCCGTGGGTGCGACTAGCGGTTCAGGGACCCAGTACTTC
j_call: TRBJ1-2; clone_size: NA; v_call: TRBV9; d_call: NA; cdr3_aa: CASSAQTTGGYTF; cdr3_nt: TGTGCCAGCAGCGCGCAAACGACTGGTGGCTACACCTTC
j_call: TRBJ1-5; clone_size: NA; v_call: TRBV6-5; d_call: NA; cdr3_aa: CASRVPGINQPQHF; cdr3_nt: TGTGCCAGCAGAGTCCCGGGGATTAATCAGCCCCAGCATTTT
j_call: TRBJ2-2; clone_size: many; v_call: TRBV18; d_call: TRBD1; cdr3_aa: CASSTGTASGTGELFF; cdr3_nt: TGTGCCAGCTCAACAGGGACAGCCTCGGGGACCGGGGAGCTGTTTTTT
j_call: TRBJ1-1; clone_size: large; v_call: TRBV19; d_call: NA; cdr3_aa: CGTGGSTEAFF; cdr3_nt: TGCGGCACGGGAGGGAGCACTGAAGCTTTCTTT
j_call: TRBJ2-7; clone_size: NA; v_call: TRBV10-3; d_call: NA; cdr3_aa: CAISEYTGTYEQYF; cdr3_nt: TGTGCCATCAGTGAATATACGGGGACCTACGAGCAGTACTTC
j_call: TRBJ2-2; clone_size: NA; v_call: TRBV29-1; d_call: TRBD1; cdr3_aa: CSVEVLGTGNTGELFF; cdr3_nt: TGCAGCGTTGAAGTTCTGGGGACAGGTAACACCGGGGAGCTGTTTTTT
j_call: TRBJ2-7; clone_size: NA; v_call: TRBV5-1; d_call: NA; cdr3_aa: CASSLDRAYEQYF; cdr3_nt: TGCGCCAGCAGCTTGGACCGGGCCTACGAGCAGTACTTC
j_call: TRBJ2-7; clone_size: NA; v_call: TRBV6-5; d_call: TRBD2; cdr3_aa: CASTYGGVGEQYF; cdr3_nt: TGTGCCAGCACCTACGGGGGGGTGGGCGAGCAGTACTTC
j_call: TRBJ2-1; clone_size: NA; v_call: TRBV12-3/TRBV12-4; d_call: NA; cdr3_aa: CASRREFNEQFF; cdr3_nt: TGTGCCAGCAGACGGGAGTTCAATGAGCAGTTCTTC
j_call: TRBJ2-7; clone_size: NA; v_call: TRBV28; d_call: TRBD1; cdr3_aa: CASTRTGRTYEQYF; cdr3_nt: TGTGCCAGCACCCGGACAGGGAGGACCTACGAGCAGTACTTC
j_call: TRBJ1-4; clone_size: NA; v_call: TRBV6-5; d_call: TRBD1; cdr3_aa: CASSAFGTANEKLFF; cdr3_nt: TGTGCCAGCTCCGCCTTTGGGACAGCTAATGAAAAACTGTTTTTT
j_call: TRBJ2-1; clone_size: NA; v_call: TRBV7-8; d_call: TRBD2; cdr3_aa: CASSRIIAGVYNEQFF; cdr3_nt: TGTGCCAGCAGTCGAATCATAGCGGGAGTTTACAATGAGCAGTTCTTC
j_call: TRBJ2-1; clone_size: NA; v_call: TRBV4-3; d_call: TRBD2; cdr3_aa: CASSQDDSGRADEQFF; cdr3_nt: TGCGCCAGCAGCCAAGATGATAGCGGGAGGGCCGATGAGCAGTTCTTC
j_call: TRBJ2-7; clone_size: NA; v_call: TRBV6-5; d_call: TRBD2; cdr3_aa: CASSSPGGIYEQYF; cdr3_nt: TGTGCCAGCAGTTCCCCCGGGGGGATCTACGAGCAGTACTTC
j_call: TRBJ1-4; clone_size: few; v_call: TRBV7-9; d_call: NA; cdr3_aa: CASSFVGSNEKLFF; cdr3_nt: TGTGCCAGCAGCTTTGTGGGGAGTAATGAAAAACTGTTTTTT
j_call: TRBJ1-2; clone_size: NA; v_call: TRBV18; d_call: NA; cdr3_aa: CASSPPEVPADYGYTF; cdr3_nt: TGTGCCAGCTCACCACCGGAAGTCCCGGCGGACTATGGCTACACCTTC
j_call: TRBJ2-5; clone_size: NA; v_call: TRBV2; d_call: TRBD1; cdr3_aa: CAVKWTGGVETQYF; cdr3_nt: TGTGCCGTTAAATGGACAGGGGGTGTTGAGACCCAGTACTTC
j_call: TRBJ2-7; clone_size: NA; v_call: TRBV19; d_call: TRBD1; cdr3_aa: CATSRQGDWEQYF; cdr3_nt: TGTGCCACCTCACGACAGGGGGATTGGGAGCAGTACTTC
j_call: TRBJ2-7; clone_size: once; v_call: TRBV10-3; d_call: TRBD2; cdr3_aa: CAISGRGGGSYEQYF; cdr3_nt: TGTGCCATCAGTGGGCGAGGCGGGGGCTCCTACGAGCAGTACTTC
j_call: TRBJ2-5; clone_size: NA; v_call: TRBV5-1; d_call: TRBD1; cdr3_aa: CASSVTGGRRQETQYF; cdr3_nt: TGCGCCAGCAGCGTCACAGGGGGCCGCAGACAAGAGACCCAGTACTTC
j_call: TRBJ1-4; clone_size: NA; v_call: TRBV2; d_call: NA; cdr3_aa: CASSRGKNEKLFF; cdr3_nt: TGTGCCAGCAGCAGAGGAAAAAATGAAAAACTGTTTTTT
j_call: TRBJ1-1; clone_size: NA; v_call: TRBV2; d_call: NA; cdr3_aa: CASKFLGASEAFF; cdr3_nt: TGTGCCAGCAAGTTCTTGGGCGCGTCTGAAGCTTTCTTT
j_call: TRBJ2-5; clone_size: NA; v_call: TRBV7-2; d_call: TRBD2; cdr3_aa: CASSLVPGGRGTQYF; cdr3_nt: TGTGCCAGCAGCTTAGTCCCTGGGGGGAGGGGGACCCAGTACTTC
j_call: TRBJ1-2; clone_size: NA; v_call: TRBV6-5; d_call: TRBD1; cdr3_aa: CASSRDTGGYGYTF; cdr3_nt: TGTGCCAGCAGTCGTGACACAGGGGGCTATGGCTACACCTTC
j_call: TRBJ1-4; clone_size: once; v_call: TRBV7-8; d_call: NA; cdr3_aa: CASSLGLGHTNEKLFF; cdr3_nt: TGTGCCAGCAGCTTGGGGCTAGGGCATACTAATGAAAAACTGTTTTTT
j_call: TRBJ2-3; clone_size: NA; v_call: TRBV15; d_call: TRBD1; cdr3_aa: CATSRGGDRGDTQYF; cdr3_nt: TGTGCCACCAGCAGAGGAGGGGACAGGGGAGATACGCAGTATTTT
j_call: TRBJ2-1; clone_size: NA; v_call: TRBV2; d_call: TRBD1; cdr3_aa: CASKGDRSYNEQFF; cdr3_nt: TGTGCCAGCAAGGGGGACAGATCCTACAATGAGCAGTTCTTC
j_call: TRBJ2-7; clone_size: NA; v_call: TRBV5-1; d_call: NA; cdr3_aa: CASSPGTHTSYEQYF; cdr3_nt: TGCGCCAGCAGCCCCGGGACTCACACCTCCTACGAGCAGTACTTC
j_call: TRBJ1-1; clone_size: once; v_call: TRBV6-5; d_call: TRBD1; cdr3_aa: CASSYYPSGGSEAFF; cdr3_nt: TGTGCCAGCAGTTACTATCCATCAGGGGGCAGTGAAGCTTTCTTT
j_call: TRBJ1-2; clone_size: NA; v_call: TRBV6-5; d_call: TRBD1; cdr3_aa: CATGTGWGYTF; cdr3_nt: TGTGCCACCGGGACAGGGTGGGGCTACACCTTC
j_call: TRBJ1-1; clone_size: few; v_call: TRBV11-2; d_call: NA; cdr3_aa: CASSLFRYRSGTEAFF; cdr3_nt: TGTGCCAGCAGCTTATTTCGTTATCGCTCGGGCACTGAAGCTTTCTTT
j_call: TRBJ2-3; clone_size: NA; v_call: TRBV14; d_call: TRBD1; cdr3_aa: CASSLDRGLGTDTQYF; cdr3_nt: TGTGCCAGCAGCCTCGATAGGGGGCTGGGCACAGATACGCAGTATTTT
j_call: TRBJ2-5; clone_size: few; v_call: TRBV5-1; d_call: TRBD1; cdr3_aa: CASSLALDRGQETQYF; cdr3_nt: TGCGCCAGCAGCTTGGCCCTTGACAGGGGCCAAGAGACCCAGTACTTC
j_call: TRBJ2-7; clone_size: NA; v_call: TRBV19; d_call: TRBD2; cdr3_aa: CASSMGGHTSEQYF; cdr3_nt: TGTGCCAGTAGTATGGGAGGGCATACGAGTGAGCAGTACTTC
j_call: TRBJ2-1; clone_size: NA; v_call: TRBV19; d_call: NA; cdr3_aa: CASSSDSFSYNEQFF; cdr3_nt: TGTGCCAGTAGTAGCGACAGTTTCTCGTACAATGAGCAGTTCTTC
j_call: TRBJ1-6; clone_size: few; v_call: TRBV3-1/TRBV3-2; d_call: TRBD1; cdr3_aa: CASSQERQGARGSPLHF; cdr3_nt: TGTGCCAGCAGCCAAGAACGACAGGGGGCACGGGGTTCACCCCTCCACTTT
j_call: TRBJ1-2; clone_size: NA; v_call: TRBV9; d_call: NA; cdr3_aa: CASSVQGNYGYTF; cdr3_nt: TGTGCCAGCAGCGTACAGGGTAACTATGGCTACACCTTC
j_call: TRBJ2-3; clone_size: NA; v_call: TRBV28; d_call: TRBD2; cdr3_aa: CASSRASGRRTDTQYF; cdr3_nt: TGTGCCAGCAGTAGGGCTAGCGGGAGACGCACAGATACGCAGTATTTT
j_call: TRBJ1-2; clone_size: NA; v_call: TRBV30; d_call: TRBD1; cdr3_aa: CACHGPRGTNYGYTF; cdr3_nt: TGTGCCTGTCACGGACCCAGGGGGACGAACTATGGCTACACCTTC
j_call: TRBJ2-7; clone_size: NA; v_call: TRBV5-4; d_call: TRBD1; cdr3_aa: CASRKTGAYEQYF; cdr3_nt: TGTGCCAGTAGGAAGACAGGGGCCTACGAGCAGTACTTC